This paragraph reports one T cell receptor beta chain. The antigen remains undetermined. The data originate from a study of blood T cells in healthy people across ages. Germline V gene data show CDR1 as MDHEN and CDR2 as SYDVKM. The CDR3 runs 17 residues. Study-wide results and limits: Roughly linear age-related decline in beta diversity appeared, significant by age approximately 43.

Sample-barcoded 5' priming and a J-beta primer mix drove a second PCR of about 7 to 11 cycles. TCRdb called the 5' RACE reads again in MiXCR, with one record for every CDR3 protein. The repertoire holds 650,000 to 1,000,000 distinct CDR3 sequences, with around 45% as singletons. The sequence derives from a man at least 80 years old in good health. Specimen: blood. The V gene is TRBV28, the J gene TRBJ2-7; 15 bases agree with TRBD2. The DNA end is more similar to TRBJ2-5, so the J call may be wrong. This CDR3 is CASSLGTSGRSEETQYF. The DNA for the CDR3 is TGTGCCAGCAGTTTAGGGACTAGCGGGAGGTCGGAGGAGACCCAGTACTTC.